One sample yielded the 23 T cell receptor beta chains listed below, sequenced in a study of control samples from healthy donors and cancer patients. Profiling relied on immunoSEQ multiplex PCR, and the TCRdb table lists in-frame clones only, not all of them. This table has under 30,000 clones, around three quarters appearing once. The specimen sequenced was PBMCs. The source of these receptors is a man between 60 and 75 years old with head and neck cancer.

About this clone: This specimen includes other DNA sequences encoding the same CDR3. The chain couples TRBV28 to TRBJ2-3, with 7 bases fitting TRBD2. The V gene end was trimmed by 5 bases and the J gene end by 3 bases; junction bases not matched to a gene: 8. Germline values: CDR1 MDHEN, CDR2 SYDVKM. CDR3 size: 15 residues. The CDR3 DNA reads as TGTGCCAGCAGTCCCCCTAGCGGACTAACAGATACGCAGTATTTT. It codes for CASSPPSGLTDTQYF.

The chain couples TRBV9 to TRBJ2-3; 8 positions match TRBD1. V shed 2 bases, J shed 6 bases, and the junction held 14 bases outside the gene matches. CDR3 length equals 17 residues. The V gene's germline CDR1 is SGDLS and CDR2 YYNGEE. The CDR3 DNA follows: TGTGCCAGCAGCGTGCCCCGACAGGGGCCGATTCGTGATACGCAGTATTTT. Translation gives CASSVPRQGPIRDTQYF.

This chain connects TRBV2 to TRBJ2-1, with a weak D call TRBD1 (5 bases). This CDR3 is built from 14 residues. CDR1 is SNHLY, CDR2 FYNNEI, per germline. V was shortened by 2 bases and J by 7 bases, with 12 bases between the two germline ends. For the CDR3, the DNA is TGTGCCAGCAGTGAATTCAGGGTTTCGAATGAGCAGTTCTTC. Protein product: CASSEFRVSNEQFF.

The gene calls are TRBV5-1 and TRBJ2-3; 7 bases map to TRBD2. The V and J ends lost 6 bases and 3 bases, in that order; junction bases with no gene match: 4. The CDR3 has 13 amino acids. Germline CDR1 is SGHRS and CDR2 is YFSETQ. CDR3 sequence: CASTGGRTDTQYF. In DNA, the CDR3 is TGCGCCAGCACCGGGGGGAGGACAGATACGCAGTATTTT.

This chain connects TRBV30 to TRBJ1-6; D is unclear. The V end lost 4 bases, the J end lost 0 bases, and 10 bases lay between the germline ends. Germline V gene lookup returns CDR1 GTSNPN and CDR2 SVGIG (reference sequence). The CDR3 totals 15 residues. The DNA for the CDR3 is TGTGCCTGGAACATGGGGAGCTCCTATAATTCACCCCTCCACTTT. Protein product: CAWNMGSSYNSPLHF.

CDR3 coding DNA: TGTGCCATCAGAGTAGCGGGACGCCGCGAGCAGTTCTTC. This translates into CAIRVAGRREQFF. The chain is built from TRBV10-3 and TRBJ2-1; 8 bases map to TRBD2. The CDR3 contains 13 residues. Trimming took 6 bases from V and 10 from J; bases not matched to a gene: 8. Per the germline V gene, CDR1 is ENHRY and CDR2 is SYGVKD.

The chain has TRBV6-5 and TRBJ2-7, with D perhaps matching TRBD1 (5 bases). The V end was cut by 4 bases, the J end by 3 bases, with 16 bases between. Germline V gene lookup returns CDR1 MNHEY and CDR2 SVGAGI. The CDR3 loop spans 15 amino acids. The CDR3 region has the DNA TGTGCCAGCAGTTCCCGACAACCTAGGGGCTACGAGCAGTACTTC. Its translation: CASSSRQPRGYEQYF.

This chain joins TRBV24-1 and TRBJ2-5; 8 bases fit TRBD1. Germline V lookup: CDR1 KGHDR, CDR2 SFDVKD. This CDR3 comprises 16 residues. V gave up 4 bases and J gave up 4 bases; unmatched junction bases: 10. The CDR3 coding sequence is TGTGCCACCAGTGACATAGGGACAGGCGGGGCAGAGACCCAGTACTTC. This sequence encodes CATSDIGTGGAETQYF.

The chain joins TRBV10-3 to TRBJ2-7, with 8 bases fitting TRBD1. Losses at the gene ends were 10 bases for V and 2 bases for J; bases not matched to a gene: 7. CDR1 is ENHRY and CDR2 is SYGVKD in the germline V gene. The CDR3 has 13 residues. The CDR3 coding sequence is TGTGCCACTCCAAGACAGGGGCCCTACGAGCAGTACTTC. Translating it yields CATPRQGPYEQYF.

The chain combines TRBV27 with TRBJ2-7; 8 positions match TRBD1. With 4 bases clipped from V and 2 bases from J, the junction kept 7 bases outside the gene matches. Germline values: CDR1 MNHEY, CDR2 SMNVEV (reference sequence). This CDR3 has 15 residues. The DNA of the CDR3 is TGTGCCAGCAGTTACCGGGACAGGCTGACCTACGAGCAGTACTTC. This encodes CASSYRDRLTYEQYF.

The chain couples TRBV30 to TRBJ2-7; D is uncertain. Deletions cut 4 bases from V and 6 bases from J, with 19 bases between. This CDR3 comprises 14 residues. From germline, CDR1 is GTSNPN and CDR2 SVGIG (reference sequence). The CDR3 DNA follows: TGTGCCTGGAATTCGTATGACTCCCTGTCCGAGCAGTACTTC. This gives the protein CAWNSYDSLSEQYF. Supplemented by reference TRBV30 and TRBJ2-7, the full variable domain reads SQTIHQWPATLVQPVGSPLSLECTVEGTSNPNLYWYRQAAGRGLQLLFYSVGIGQISSEVPQNLSASRPQDRQFILSSKKLLLSDSGFYLCAWNSYDSLSEQYFGPGTRLTVT.

The V gene is TRBV7-6, the J gene TRBJ2-2, with 9 bases aligning to TRBD2. This CDR3 spans 18 amino acids. Germline V gives CDR1 SGHVS, CDR2 FNYEAQ. V gave up 5 bases and J gave up 8 bases; unmatched junction bases: 18. In DNA form, the CDR3 reads TGTGCCAGCAGCGCCGTGGGCTTAGCGGGAGTAAAAGAAGGGGAGCTGTTTTTT. Its protein is CASSAVGLAGVKEGELFF.

This chain joins TRBV28 and TRBJ2-6, with D hard to call. V lost 3 bases, J lost 0 bases, and 15 bases lay in between. The CDR3 is made up of 18 amino acids. Per germline, CDR1 MDHEN and CDR2 SYDVKM. CDR3 DNA sequence: TGTGCCAGCAGTTTTTTAATGGGTTCGTACTCTGGGGCCAACGTCCTGACTTTC. This gives the protein CASSFLMGSYSGANVLTF.

This chain connects TRBV7-8 to TRBJ2-5; 8 bases are a match to TRBD2. The V and J ends lost 4 bases and 6 bases, in that order; junction bases with no gene match: 7. CDR3 size: 14 residues. CDR1 is SGHVS, CDR2 FQNEAQ, per germline. CDR3 in DNA: TGTGCCAGCAGCTCATCAAGCGGGAGACAGACCCAGTACTTC. Residues: CASSSSSGRQTQYF. The full variable domain, in which reference TRBV7-8 and TRBJ2-5 provide the parts outside the CDR3, is GAGVSQSPRYKVAKRGQDVALRCDPISGHVSLFWYQQALGQGPEFLTYFQNEAQLDKSGLPSDRFFAERPEGSVSTLKIQRTQQEDSAVYLCASSSSSGRQTQYFGPGTRLLVL.

The chain recombines TRBV5-5 with TRBJ2-7, with 8 bases fitting TRBD2. This CDR3 region has 15 residues. Unmatched junction bases numbered 5, after V lost 2 bases and J lost 1 base. The germline V gene encodes CDR1 SGHKS and CDR2 YYEKEE (reference sequence). The DNA of the CDR3 is TGTGCCAGCAGCTTACAAGCGGGAGAGTCCTACGAGCAGTACTTC. As protein: CASSLQAGESYEQYF.

This clone has a single count. The genes are TRBV27 and TRBJ2-1, with 10 positions matching TRBD1. Germline V CDR1 and CDR2: MNHEY, SMNVEV (reference sequence). There are 14 residues in the CDR3. J was trimmed by 6 bases and V by 4 bases; bases with no gene match: 3. For the CDR3, the DNA is TGTGCCAGCAGTTCATGGACAGGGGGCAATGAGCAGTTCTTC. It codes for CASSSWTGGNEQFF.

This chain links TRBV5-4 with TRBJ2-7; D gene unclear. The CDR3 runs to 14 residues. The V gene lost 3 bases and the J gene lost 2 bases, with 12 bases spanning the gap. Germline CDR1 is SGHNT and CDR2 is YYREEE (reference sequence). In DNA, the CDR3 is TGTGCCAGCAGCTCCAACAGACCTCCCTACGAGCAGTACTTC. This encodes CASSSNRPPYEQYF.

V gene TRBV30 combines with J gene TRBJ1-6; TRBD1 aligns across 7 bases. CDR1 GTSNPN and CDR2 SVGIG come from the germline V gene (reference sequence). The CDR3 totals 13 residues. V lost 1 base and J lost 7; bases outside the gene matches: 1. CDR3 in DNA: TGTGCCTGGAGTGGGACAGGAAATTCACCCCTCCACTTT. Protein: CAWSGTGNSPLHF.

This clone has a single count. The rearrangement links TRBV19 to TRBJ2-1, with 8 nucleotides matching TRBD1. The CDR3 extends over 16 amino acids. J lost 2 bases, V lost 4 bases, and 7 bases had no gene match. Germline V gene sequence: CDR1 LNHDA, CDR2 SQIVND (reference sequence). The CDR3 sequence is CASSTRQGTPYNEQFF. The DNA for the CDR3 is TGTGCCAGTAGTACCAGACAGGGGACTCCCTACAATGAGCAGTTCTTC.

The gene calls are TRBV5-8 and TRBJ1-3; D gene unclear. The CDR3 totals 14 residues. The germline gives CDR1 SGHTS, CDR2 YDEGEE. V was trimmed by 6 bases and J by 2 bases, leaving 12 bases between them. CDR3 in DNA: TGTGCCAGCAATACCGGGGTCGCTGGAAACACCATATATTTT. Protein sequence: CASNTGVAGNTIYF.

In nucleotides, the CDR3 is TGCGCCAGCAGCGACGGCGGCCAGGCCGAGCAGTACTTC. Translation: CASSDGGQAEQYF. The genes are TRBV4-3 and TRBJ2-7; no reliable D call. Trimming stripped 5 bases from V and 6 bases from J, with 14 bases between. The CDR3 loop spans 13 amino acids. CDR1 and CDR2 from the germline V gene are LGHNA and YSLEER.

About this clone: The junction departs from germline at one end; a sequencing error may be responsible. This CDR3 is also generated by other DNA sequences in the sample. The chain joins TRBV28 to TRBJ1-6, with D possibly being TRBD1 (5 bases). CDR1 MDHEN and CDR2 SYDVKM come from the germline V gene. There are 15 residues in the CDR3. Written as DNA, the CDR3 is TGTGCCAGCAAATTACGAGACAGACGTAATTCACCCCTTCACTTT. Translation gives CASKLRDRRNSPLHF.

CDR3 sequence: CASSPPEGFRRTEAFF. The CDR3 DNA sequence: TGTGCCAGCAGCCCACCTGAAGGGTTTCGGAGGACTGAAGCTTTCTTT. V is TRBV14 and J is TRBJ1-1; D call uncertain. The CDR3 is made up of 16 amino acids. The V end lost 4 bases, the J end lost 5 bases, and 20 bases lay between the germline ends. Germline V gene data show CDR1 as SGHDN and CDR2 as FVKESK.